These 6 T cell receptor beta chains came from one sample sequenced in a study of T cell responses to AZD1222 COVID-19 vaccine. The data were produced by immunoSEQ multiplex PCR, yet TCRdb's version contains in-frame clones alone and is incomplete. This sample has under 120,000 clones, with around 95% found just once. Specimen: peripheral blood, collected on day 0 of AZD1222 vaccination. The receptors stem from an adult in good health.

The V call is TRBV4-1, the J call TRBJ1-5; no clear D gene. Germline CDR1 reads MGHRA; CDR2 reads YSYEKL. This CDR3 has 15 residues. Between the trimmed V and J ends, which lost 5 bases and 1 base, there was a span of 12 bases. The CDR3 loop is CASSNLGESNQPQHF. The DNA for the CDR3 is TGCGCCAGCAGCAACCTAGGTGAGAGCAATCAGCCCCAGCATTTT.

This chain joins TRBV6-6 and TRBJ1-2; no definite D call. CDR1 is MNHNY, CDR2 SVGAGI, per germline (reference sequence). V lost 3 bases to trimming and J lost 8 bases, with 13 bases between them. This CDR3 has 13 residues. The DNA for the CDR3 is TGTGCCAGCAGTTATCACAAGCTGGAGGGCTACACCTTC. It yields the protein CASSYHKLEGYTF.

This chain links TRBV28 with TRBJ1-1; 8 bases map to TRBD1. CDR1 is MDHEN, CDR2 SYDVKM, per germline. V shed 5 bases, J shed 5 bases, and the junction held 10 bases outside the gene matches. The CDR3 totals 15 residues. The CDR3 loop is CASSGPGRGQTEAFF. For the CDR3, the DNA is TGTGCCAGCAGTGGCCCGGGCAGGGGGCAAACTGAAGCTTTCTTT.

The chain couples TRBV12-3 or TRBV12-4 to TRBJ2-7; D not resolved. The CDR3 consists of 13 residues. V lost 5 bases to trimming and J lost 3 bases, with 11 bases between them. CDR3: CASSPANYYEQYF. The CDR3 nucleotides read TGTGCCAGCAGTCCCGCGAACTACTACGAGCAGTACTTC.

The chain has TRBV7-9 and TRBJ2-5; 8 bases agree with TRBD1. V lost 5 bases, J lost 4 bases, and 6 bases stayed unmatched. This CDR3 has 14 residues. The germline gives CDR1 SEHNR, CDR2 FQNEAQ (reference sequence). In DNA form, the CDR3 reads TGTGCCAGCAGCGATAGGACAGGGACAGAGACCCAGTACTTC. Its translation: CASSDRTGTETQYF.

This chain uses TRBV19 with TRBJ1-3; D might be TRBD1 (6 bases). The CDR3 loop spans 17 amino acids. The V end was cut by 6 bases, the J end by 1 base, with 19 bases between. Germline CDR1 LNHDA, CDR2 SQIVND (reference sequence). CDR3 bases: TGTGCCAGTAGCAGGGGTCGGGGGCCTTCTTCTGGAAACACCATATATTTT. It translates to CASSRGRGPSSGNTIYF.